This record covers a single T cell receptor beta chain. No antigen is known for it. This entry is derived from a study of T cells in Graves' hyperthyroidism and ophthalmopathy. Study-wide points: Most expanded thyroid clonotypes above 0.001 also appeared in blood. By a 13 V-J model, ophthalmopathy was set apart from stable hyperthyroidism.

Amplification targeted TCR beta CDR3 regions from RNA transcripts. In the first-round RT-PCR of the TCR CDR3, the HTBI primer set was used. TCRdb reprocessed the multiplex PCR reads via MiXCR and lists one record per CDR3 protein. The sample includes approximately 720,000 distinct CDR3 sequences, roughly 20% seen only once; the top ten take around 15%. The germline V gene has CDR1 PRHDT and CDR2 FYEKMQ (reference sequence). V was shortened by 3 bases and J by 3 bases, with 11 bases between the two germline ends. This CDR3 has 14 amino acids. This chain joins TRBV13 and TRBJ2-5; D might be TRBD2 (6 bases). Sequencing input: blood. This receptor was taken from a woman aged 45-60 years with Graves' hyperthyroidism that later progressed to Graves' ophthalmopathy. The CDR3 reads CASSFLANEETQYF. The CDR3 nucleotides are TGTGCCAGCAGCTTTCTAGCGAACGAAGAGACCCAGTACTTC.